This TCR beta chain was found in a study of Graves' ophthalmopathy and Graves' hyperthyroidism (dated by TCRdb to the late 2010s). Looking at the study overall: Peripheral blood was collected at initial diagnosis, before any treatment. To tell Graves' ophthalmopathy apart from Graves' hyperthyroidism, and to predict which patients would progress to ophthalmopathy, the study relied on TCR beta repertoire signatures. In total, some 130 blood samples were TCR-sequenced: approximately 40 ophthalmopathy, approximately 80 hyperthyroidism and approximately 17 hyperthyroidism-to-ophthalmopathy patients. To explore V-J signatures that distinguish ophthalmopathy from hyperthyroidism, a discovery set of 100 patients was enrolled, made up of 43 with ophthalmopathy and 57 with stable hyperthyroidism. An independent validation cohort comprised 18 hyperthyroidism patients and 15 to 17 patients who later progressed from hyperthyroidism to ophthalmopathy. In roughly 6 hyperthyroidism patients, the T-cell repertoires found in thyroid tissue were compared with those found in blood. After sampling, hyperthyroidism patients received methimazole starting at 30 mg daily, and ophthalmopathy patients received high-dose intravenous methylprednisolone.

The CDR3 runs 15 residues from the cysteine to the phenylalanine. Only the CDR3 DNA is retained, 45 bases long and in frame from the first base. CDR1 and CDR2 (SEHNR, FQNEAQ) derive from the germline V gene (reference sequence). Clipping removes 4 bases from V and 5 bases from J, with 9 as the unmatched junction base count. This clonotype turned up a few times. The antigen this receptor binds is unknown. Nothing much larger sits one base from this clone, and base qualities are not available. For repertoire sequencing, the TCR beta CDR3 regions were amplified from RNA transcripts. The first round was an RT-PCR using HTBI primers with the Qiagen OneStep RT-PCR kit, and this first round was followed by a second-round multiplex PCR, then size selection and purification. Sequencing of the libraries was carried out on an Illumina HiSeq2000 in paired-end mode with 100 bp reads. For the original study's pipeline: SOAPnuke was used to process the reads, throwing out any read that had adapters, had uncalled bases, had a mean Phred below 15, or lacked an exact constant-primer or identifier match. COPE v1.2.5 was used to merge high-quality paired reads. Each unique nucleotide sequence was defined as a clonotype, and clonotypes were aligned to IMGT TRB V, D and J references with MiTCR v1.1. The analysis was limited to V-J combinations with a frequency above 0.0001, which together covered roughly 99% of the repertoires. For each V-J combination, a TCR clonal expansion and chaos score was defined as F50 clonal expansion divided by the chaos observed in the TCRdist matrix. Features were reduced by Welch's t-statistics and random forest to approximately 13 V-J combinations, which fed a naive Bayes classifier. The Morisita-Horn index was used to measure how similar the thyroid and blood repertoires were. Clones were called with MiXCR by TCRdb after fastp trimmed the public reads at Q25, and only in-frame beta chains were retained. CDR3 protein duplicates are merged, each entry listing the most common genes and DNA. In this record, the V and J calls reflect TCRdb's handling and not the investigators' own analysis. The sample table contains roughly 700,000 distinct CDR3 sequences; only one count was recorded for roughly two fifths of them. Clones ranked in the top ten supply less than 55% of the sample.

General study outcomes and caveats: The 13-signature model separated ophthalmopathy from stable hyperthyroidism with approximately 90% sensitivity and 81.08% specificity in cross-validation, and 80%/75% in the test set. No statistical method was used to predetermine the sample size, and group allocation was not hidden from the investigators. In validation, the model predicted ophthalmopathy progression with 70.59% sensitivity and 72% to 80% specificity; more than ten predicted patients were CT-confirmed with GO in a median of approximately six months. Among expanded thyroid clonotypes with frequency above 0.001, most also showed up in blood, which suggests that blood repertoires may reflect the thyroid immune response.

Ophthalmopathy patients had moderately to severely active disease, Clinical Activity Score of at least 3, NOSPECS grade of at least 4, and disease duration under 3 months. Anyone with other autoimmune diseases, uncontrolled infections, pregnancy or lactation was excluded from the study. Clinical symptoms, serum thyroxine, TRAb, thyroid ultrasound and orbital computed tomography were used for diagnosis. Ficoll-Paque density gradient centrifugation was used to isolate PBMCs from about 9 ml of fresh peripheral blood. Trizol reagent was used to extract the total RNA, and its quality was then checked on an Agilent 2100 Bioanalyzer.

The V gene is TRBV7-9 and the J gene is TRBJ2-5, with 8 bases in between that match TRBD2. The specimen was peripheral blood. This receptor was obtained from an adult man with Graves' ophthalmopathy. CDR3 sequence: CASSSELAVAETQYF. The nucleotide sequence reads TGTGCCAGCAGCTCAGAACTAGCGGTGGCGGAGACCCAGTACTTC. The full variable domain, with segments outside the CDR3 supplied by the reference TRBV7-9 and TRBJ2-5 proteins, appears as DTGVSQNPRHKITKRGQNVTFRCDPISEHNRLYWYRQTLGQGPEFLTYFQNEAQLEKSRLLSDRFSAERPKGSFSTLEIQRTEQGDSAMYLCASSSELAVAETQYFGPGTRLLVL.